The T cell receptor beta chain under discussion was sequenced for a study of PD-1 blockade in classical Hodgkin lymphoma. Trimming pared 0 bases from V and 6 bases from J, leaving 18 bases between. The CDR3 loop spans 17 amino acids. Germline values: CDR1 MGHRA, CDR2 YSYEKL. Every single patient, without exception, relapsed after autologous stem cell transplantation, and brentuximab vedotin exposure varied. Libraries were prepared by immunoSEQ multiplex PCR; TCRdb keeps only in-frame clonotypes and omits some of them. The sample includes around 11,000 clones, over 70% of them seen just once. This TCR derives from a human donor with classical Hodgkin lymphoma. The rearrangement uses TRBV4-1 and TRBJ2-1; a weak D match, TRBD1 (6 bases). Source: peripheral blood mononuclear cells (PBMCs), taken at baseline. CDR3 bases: TGCGCCAGCAGCCAAGATAGGACTCAGGGGCCGGGCAATGAGCAGTTCTTC. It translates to CASSQDRTQGPGNEQFF.